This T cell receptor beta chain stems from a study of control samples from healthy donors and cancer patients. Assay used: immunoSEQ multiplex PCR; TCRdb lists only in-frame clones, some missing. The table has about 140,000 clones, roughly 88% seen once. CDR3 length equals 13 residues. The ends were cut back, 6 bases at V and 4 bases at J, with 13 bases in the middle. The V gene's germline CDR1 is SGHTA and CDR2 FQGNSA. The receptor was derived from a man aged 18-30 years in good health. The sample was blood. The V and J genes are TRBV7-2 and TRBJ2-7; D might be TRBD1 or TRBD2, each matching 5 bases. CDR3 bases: TGTGCCAGCAGTCGGGACGGCAAATACGAGCAGTACTTC. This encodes CASSRDGKYEQYF.